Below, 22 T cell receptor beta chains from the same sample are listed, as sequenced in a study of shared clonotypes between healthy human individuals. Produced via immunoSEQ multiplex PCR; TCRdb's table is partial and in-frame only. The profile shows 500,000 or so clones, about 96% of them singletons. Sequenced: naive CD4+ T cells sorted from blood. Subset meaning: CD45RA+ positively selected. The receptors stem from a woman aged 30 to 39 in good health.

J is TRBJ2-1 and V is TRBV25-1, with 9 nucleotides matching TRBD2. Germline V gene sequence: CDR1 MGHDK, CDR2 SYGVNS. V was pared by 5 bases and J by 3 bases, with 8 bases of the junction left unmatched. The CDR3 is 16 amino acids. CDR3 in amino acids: CASSQTGTSNYNEQFF. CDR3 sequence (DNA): TGTGCCAGCAGTCAAACCGGGACTAGCAACTACAATGAGCAGTTCTTC.

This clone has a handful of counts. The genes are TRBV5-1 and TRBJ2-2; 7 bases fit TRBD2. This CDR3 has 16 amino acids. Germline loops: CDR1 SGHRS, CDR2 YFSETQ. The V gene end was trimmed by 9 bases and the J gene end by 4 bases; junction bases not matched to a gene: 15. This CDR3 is CATAPMPGGFTGELFF. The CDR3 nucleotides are TGCGCCACCGCTCCTATGCCGGGGGGATTCACCGGGGAGCTGTTTTTT. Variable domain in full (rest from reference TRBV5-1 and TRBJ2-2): KAGVTQTPRYLIKTRGQQVTLSCSPISGHRSVSWYQQTPGQGLQFLFEYFSETQRNKGNFPGRFSGRQFSNSRSEMNVSTLELGDSALYLCATAPMPGGFTGELFFGEGSRLTVL.

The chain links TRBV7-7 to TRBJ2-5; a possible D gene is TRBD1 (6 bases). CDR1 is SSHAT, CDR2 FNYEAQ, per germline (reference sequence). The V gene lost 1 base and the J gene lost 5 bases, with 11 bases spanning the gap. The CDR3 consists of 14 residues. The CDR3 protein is CASSLGTATETQYF. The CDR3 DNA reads TGTGCCAGCAGCTTAGGGACAGCAACCGAGACCCAGTACTTC. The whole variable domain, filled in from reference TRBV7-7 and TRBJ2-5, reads GAGVSQSPRYKVTKRGQDVTLRCDPISSHATLYWYQQALGQGPEFLTYFNYEAQPDKSGLPSDRFSAERPEGSISTLTIQRTEQRDSAMYRCASSLGTATETQYFGPGTRLLVL.

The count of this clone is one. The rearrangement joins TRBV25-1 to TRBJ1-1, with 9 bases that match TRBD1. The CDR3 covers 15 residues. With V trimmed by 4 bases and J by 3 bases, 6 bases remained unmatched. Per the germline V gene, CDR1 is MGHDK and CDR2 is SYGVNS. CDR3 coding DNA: TGTGCCAGCAGTGTGGGACAGGGTTGGGACACTGAAGCTTTCTTT. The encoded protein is CASSVGQGWDTEAFF.

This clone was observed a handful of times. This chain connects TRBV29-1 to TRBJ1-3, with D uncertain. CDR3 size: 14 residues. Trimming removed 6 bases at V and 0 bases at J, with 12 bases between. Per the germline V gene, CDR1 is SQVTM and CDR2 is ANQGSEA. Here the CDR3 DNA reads TGCAGCGTCTGGACGGATCGCTCTGGAAACACCATATATTTT. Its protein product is CSVWTDRSGNTIYF. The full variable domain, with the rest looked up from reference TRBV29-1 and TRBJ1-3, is SAVISQKPSRDICQRGTSLTIQCQVDSQVTMMFWYRQQPGQSLTLIATANQGSEATYESGFVIDKFPISRPNLTFSTLTVSNMSPEDSSIYLCSVWTDRSGNTIYFGEGSWLTVV.

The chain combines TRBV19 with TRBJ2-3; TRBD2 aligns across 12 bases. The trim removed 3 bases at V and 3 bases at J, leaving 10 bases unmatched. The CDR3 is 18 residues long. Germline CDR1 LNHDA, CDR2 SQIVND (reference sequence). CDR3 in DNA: TGTGCCAGTAGTATGCTAGCGGGAGGGCTAAGTGGGACAGATACGCAGTATTTT. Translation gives CASSMLAGGLSGTDTQYF.

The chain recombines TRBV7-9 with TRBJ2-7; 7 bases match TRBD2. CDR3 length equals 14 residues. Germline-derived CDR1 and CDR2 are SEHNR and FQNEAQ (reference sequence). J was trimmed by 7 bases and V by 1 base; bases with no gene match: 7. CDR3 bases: TGTGCCAGCAGCTTAGGGCTAGCGGAGAGGGAGCAGTACTTC. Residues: CASSLGLAEREQYF.

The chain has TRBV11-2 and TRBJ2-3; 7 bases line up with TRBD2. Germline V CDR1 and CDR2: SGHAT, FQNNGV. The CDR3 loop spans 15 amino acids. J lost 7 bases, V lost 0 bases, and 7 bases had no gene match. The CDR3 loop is CASSLDVPSGYTQYF. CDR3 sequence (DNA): TGTGCCAGCAGCTTAGATGTACCTAGCGGTTATACGCAGTATTTT.

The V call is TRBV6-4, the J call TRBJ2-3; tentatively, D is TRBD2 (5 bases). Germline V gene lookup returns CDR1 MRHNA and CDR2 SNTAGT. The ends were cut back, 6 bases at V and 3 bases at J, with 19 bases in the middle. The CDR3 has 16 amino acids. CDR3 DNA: TGTGCCAGCAGATTCCAAGCGGAAATTGGGACAGATACGCAGTATTTT. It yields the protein CASRFQAEIGTDTQYF.

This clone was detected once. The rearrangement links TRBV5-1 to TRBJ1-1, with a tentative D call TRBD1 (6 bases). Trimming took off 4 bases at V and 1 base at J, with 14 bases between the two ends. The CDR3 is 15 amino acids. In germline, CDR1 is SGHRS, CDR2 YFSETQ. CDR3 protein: CASSPDGQPNTEAFF. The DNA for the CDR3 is TGCGCCAGCAGCCCGGATGGACAGCCGAACACTGAAGCTTTCTTT.

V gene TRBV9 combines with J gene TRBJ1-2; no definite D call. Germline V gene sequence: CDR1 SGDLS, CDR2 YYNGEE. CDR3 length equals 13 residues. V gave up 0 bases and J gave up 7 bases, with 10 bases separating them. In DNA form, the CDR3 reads TGTGCCAGCAGCGTAGATGCGAGGGCTGGCTACACCTTC. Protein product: CASSVDARAGYTF.

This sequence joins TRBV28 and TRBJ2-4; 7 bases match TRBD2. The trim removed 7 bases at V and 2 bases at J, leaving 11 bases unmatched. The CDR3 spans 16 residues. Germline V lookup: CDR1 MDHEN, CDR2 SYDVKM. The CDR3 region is CASNPAGYLSKNIQYF. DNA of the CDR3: TGTGCCAGCAATCCAGCGGGATATCTGTCCAAAAACATTCAGTACTTC. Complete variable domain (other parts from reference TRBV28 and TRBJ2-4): DVKVTQSSRYLVKRTGEKVFLECVQDMDHENMFWYRQDPGLGLRLIYFSYDVKMKEKGDIPEGYSVSREKKERFSLILESASTNQTSMYLCASNPAGYLSKNIQYFGAGTRLSVL.

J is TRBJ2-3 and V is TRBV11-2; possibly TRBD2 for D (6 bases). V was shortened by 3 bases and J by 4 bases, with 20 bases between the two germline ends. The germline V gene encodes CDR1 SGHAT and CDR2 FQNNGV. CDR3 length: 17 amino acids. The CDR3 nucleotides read TGTGCCAGCAGCTTCTCGAGTGGTCCCGGGACTGCAGATACGCAGTATTTT. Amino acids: CASSFSSGPGTADTQYF.

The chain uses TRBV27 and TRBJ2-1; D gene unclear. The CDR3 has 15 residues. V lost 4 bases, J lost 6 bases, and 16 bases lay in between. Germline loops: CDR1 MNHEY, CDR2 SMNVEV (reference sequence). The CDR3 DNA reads TGTGCCAGCAGTTCCCCCATGGTAGGGCTCAATGAGCAGTTCTTC. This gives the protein CASSSPMVGLNEQFF.

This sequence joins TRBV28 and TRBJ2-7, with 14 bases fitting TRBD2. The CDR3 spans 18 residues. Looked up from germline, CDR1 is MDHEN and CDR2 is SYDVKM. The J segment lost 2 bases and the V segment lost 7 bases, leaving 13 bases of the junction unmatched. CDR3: CASTGEGLAGVGAYEQYF. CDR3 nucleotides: TGTGCCAGCACCGGAGAGGGACTAGCGGGAGTGGGGGCCTACGAGCAGTACTTC.

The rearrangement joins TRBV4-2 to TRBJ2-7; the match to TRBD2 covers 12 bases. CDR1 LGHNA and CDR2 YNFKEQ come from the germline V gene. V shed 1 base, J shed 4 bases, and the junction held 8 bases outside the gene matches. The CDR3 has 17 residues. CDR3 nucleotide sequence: TGTGCCAGCAGCCAAGCATCCGGGACTAGCGGGCCATACGAGCAGTACTTC. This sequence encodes CASSQASGTSGPYEQYF.

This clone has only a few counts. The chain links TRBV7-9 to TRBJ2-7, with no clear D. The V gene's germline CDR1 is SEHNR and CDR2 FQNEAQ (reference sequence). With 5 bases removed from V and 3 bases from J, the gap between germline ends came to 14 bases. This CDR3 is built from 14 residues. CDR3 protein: CASSPRQAGYEQYF. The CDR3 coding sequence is TGTGCCAGCAGCCCCCGACAAGCAGGCTACGAGCAGTACTTC.

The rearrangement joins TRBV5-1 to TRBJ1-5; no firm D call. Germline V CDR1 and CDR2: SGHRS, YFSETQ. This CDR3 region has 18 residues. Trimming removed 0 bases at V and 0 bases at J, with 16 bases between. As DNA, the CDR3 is TGCGCCAGCAGCTTGGTGCCCCTCGAAGCAGATAGCAATCAGCCCCAGCATTTT. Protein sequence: CASSLVPLEADSNQPQHF.

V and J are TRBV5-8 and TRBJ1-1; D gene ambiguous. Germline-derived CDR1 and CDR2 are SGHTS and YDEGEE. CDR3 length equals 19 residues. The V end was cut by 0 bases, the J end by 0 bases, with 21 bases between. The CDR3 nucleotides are TGTGCCAGCAGCTTGGCCAATTGGGCCCGGGTGGGGATGAACACTGAAGCTTTCTTT. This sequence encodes CASSLANWARVGMNTEAFF.

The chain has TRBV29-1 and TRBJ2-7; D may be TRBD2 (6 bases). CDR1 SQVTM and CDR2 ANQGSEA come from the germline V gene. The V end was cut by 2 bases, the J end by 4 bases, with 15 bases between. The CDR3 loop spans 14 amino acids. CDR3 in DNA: TGCAGCGTTGAATACGAGTCGACTAGTTACGAGCAGTACTTC. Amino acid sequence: CSVEYESTSYEQYF.

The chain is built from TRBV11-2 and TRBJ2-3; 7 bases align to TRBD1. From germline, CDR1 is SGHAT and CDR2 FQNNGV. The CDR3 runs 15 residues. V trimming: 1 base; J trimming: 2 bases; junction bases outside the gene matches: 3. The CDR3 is CASSLGTGATDTQYF. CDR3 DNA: TGTGCCAGCAGCTTAGGTACAGGGGCCACAGATACGCAGTATTTT. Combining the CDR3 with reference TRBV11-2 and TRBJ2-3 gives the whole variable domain EAGVAQSPRYKIIEKRQSVAFWCNPISGHATLYWYQQILGQGPKLLIQFQNNGVVDDSQLPKDRFSAERLKGVDSTLKIQPAKLEDSAVYLCASSLGTGATDTQYFGPGTRLTVL.

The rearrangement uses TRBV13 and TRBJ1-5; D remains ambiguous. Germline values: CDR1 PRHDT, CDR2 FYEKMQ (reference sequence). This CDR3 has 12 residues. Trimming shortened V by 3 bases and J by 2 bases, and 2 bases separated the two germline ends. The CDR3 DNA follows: TGTGCCAGCAGCTTTCGCAATCAGCCCCAGCATTTT. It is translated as CASSFRNQPQHF.